Here is one T cell receptor beta chain with its context. TCRdb reprocessed the 5' RACE reads and reports one entry per CDR3 protein, with no DNA. The sample includes about 410,000 distinct CDR3 sequences. Germline V gene sequence: CDR1 SNHLY, CDR2 FYNNEI. This CDR3 spans 15 amino acids. This sample is part of a study of T cells expressing NK-cell markers. The TCR comes from a woman aged 50 to 60 in good health. What was sequenced was blood T cells: a sorted CD56 or NKG2C T cell subset, CD4+ or CD8+ T cells, or bulk PBMC T cells (not recorded which). The chain combines TRBV2 with TRBJ2-7; as DNA is missing, the TRBD1 call by TCRdb cannot be tested. The CDR3 sequence: CASSRQGSSSYEQYF.